The TCR beta chain described here comes from a study of control samples from healthy donors and cancer patients. V was pared by 5 bases and J by 5 bases, with 9 bases between. The length of the CDR3 is 12 residues. CDR1 and CDR2 (germline): MNHNS, SASEGT. Produced via immunoSEQ multiplex PCR; TCRdb's table is partial and in-frame only. This sample has more than 100,000 clones; nearly 90% occur once, and the top ten carry around 7.6%. The sequence was collected from a man aged 50 or older with head and neck cancer. The chain carries TRBV6-1 and TRBJ2-5; D not resolved. Sequencing input: PBMCs. The CDR3 sequence: CASSIRRETQYF. The CDR3, as DNA: TGTGCCAGCAGTATACGACGGGAGACCCAGTACTTC.